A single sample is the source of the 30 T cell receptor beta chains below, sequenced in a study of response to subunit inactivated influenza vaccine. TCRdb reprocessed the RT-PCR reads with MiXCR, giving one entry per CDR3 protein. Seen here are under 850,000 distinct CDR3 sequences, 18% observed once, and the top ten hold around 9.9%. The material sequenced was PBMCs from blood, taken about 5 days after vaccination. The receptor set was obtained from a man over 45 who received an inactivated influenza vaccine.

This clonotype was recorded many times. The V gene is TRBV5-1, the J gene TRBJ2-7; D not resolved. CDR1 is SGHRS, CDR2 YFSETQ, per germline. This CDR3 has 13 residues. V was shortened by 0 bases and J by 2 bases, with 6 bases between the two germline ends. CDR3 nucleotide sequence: TGCGCCAGCAGCTTGGATGGAACCTACGAGCAGTACTTC. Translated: CASSLDGTYEQYF.

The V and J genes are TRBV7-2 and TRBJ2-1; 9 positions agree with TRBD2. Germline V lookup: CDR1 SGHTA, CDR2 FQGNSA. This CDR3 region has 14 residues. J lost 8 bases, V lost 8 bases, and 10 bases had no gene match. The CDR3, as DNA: TGTGCCAGCGAGTTAGCGGGAGTTGGGGATGAGCAGTTCTTC. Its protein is CASELAGVGDEQFF. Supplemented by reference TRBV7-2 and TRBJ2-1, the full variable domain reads GAGVSQSPSNKVTEKGKDVELRCDPISGHTALYWYRQSLGQGLEFLIYFQGNSAPDKSGLPSDRFSAERTGGSVSTLTIQRTQQEDSAVYLCASELAGVGDEQFFGPGTRLTVL.

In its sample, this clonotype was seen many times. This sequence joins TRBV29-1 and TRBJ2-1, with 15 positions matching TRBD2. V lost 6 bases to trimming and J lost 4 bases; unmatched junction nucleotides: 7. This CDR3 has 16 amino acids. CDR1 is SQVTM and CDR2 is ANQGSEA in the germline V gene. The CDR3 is CSVIGLAGGEYNEQFF. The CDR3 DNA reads TGCAGCGTGATCGGACTAGCGGGAGGGGAGTACAATGAGCAGTTCTTC.

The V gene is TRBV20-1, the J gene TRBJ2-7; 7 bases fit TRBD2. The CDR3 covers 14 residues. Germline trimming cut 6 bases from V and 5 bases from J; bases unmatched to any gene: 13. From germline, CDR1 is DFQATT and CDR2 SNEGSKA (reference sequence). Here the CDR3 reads CSASRGSRGDEQYF. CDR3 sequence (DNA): TGCAGTGCCTCGAGGGGCTCCCGGGGGGACGAGCAGTACTTC.

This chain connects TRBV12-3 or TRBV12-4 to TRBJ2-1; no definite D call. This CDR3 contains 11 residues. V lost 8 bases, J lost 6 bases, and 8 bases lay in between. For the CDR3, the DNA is TGTGCCAGCCGTCCGGGCAATGAGCAGTTCTTC. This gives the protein CASRPGNEQFF.

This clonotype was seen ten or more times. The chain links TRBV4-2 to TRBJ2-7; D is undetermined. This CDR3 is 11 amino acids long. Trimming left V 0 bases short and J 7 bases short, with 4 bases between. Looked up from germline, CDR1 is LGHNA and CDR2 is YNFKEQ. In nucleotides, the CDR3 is TGTGCCAGCAGCCAAGAAGATGAGCAGTACTTC. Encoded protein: CASSQEDEQYF.

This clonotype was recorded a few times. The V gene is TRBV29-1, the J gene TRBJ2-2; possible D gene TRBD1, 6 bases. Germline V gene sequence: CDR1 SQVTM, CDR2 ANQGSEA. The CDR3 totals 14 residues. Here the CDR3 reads CGGSRQGSTGELFF. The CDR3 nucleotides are TGCGGCGGTTCGCGGCAGGGGAGCACCGGGGAGCTGTTTTTT.

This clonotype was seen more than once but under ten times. The CDR3 coding sequence is TGTGCCAGCAGCTTAGACCCGCTGCCGGGATCCTACGAGCAGTACTTC. It encodes CASSLDPLPGSYEQYF. The chain has TRBV7-2 and TRBJ2-7; perhaps TRBD2 as D (5 bases). V dropped 1 base and J dropped 1 base, with 14 bases sitting between them. CDR3 size: 16 residues. Per germline, CDR1 SGHTA and CDR2 FQGNSA.

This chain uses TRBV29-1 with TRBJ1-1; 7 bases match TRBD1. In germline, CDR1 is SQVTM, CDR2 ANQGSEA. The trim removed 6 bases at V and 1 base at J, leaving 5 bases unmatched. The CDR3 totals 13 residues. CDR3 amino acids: CSVLDRTNTEAFF. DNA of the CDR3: TGCAGCGTCTTGGACAGGACGAACACTGAAGCTTTCTTT.

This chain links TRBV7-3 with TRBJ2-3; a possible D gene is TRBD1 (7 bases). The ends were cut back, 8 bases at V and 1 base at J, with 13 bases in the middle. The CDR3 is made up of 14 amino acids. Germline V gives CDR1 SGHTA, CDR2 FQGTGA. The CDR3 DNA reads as TGTGCCAGCTCAGGGGGAGGTGGCACAGATACGCAGTATTTT. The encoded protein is CASSGGGGTDTQYF. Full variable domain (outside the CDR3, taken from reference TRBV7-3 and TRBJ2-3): GAGVSQTPSNKVTEKGKYVELRCDPISGHTALYWYRQSLGQGPEFLIYFQGTGAADDSGLPNDRFFAVRPEGSVSTLKIQRTERGDSAVYLCASSGGGGTDTQYFGPGTRLTVL.

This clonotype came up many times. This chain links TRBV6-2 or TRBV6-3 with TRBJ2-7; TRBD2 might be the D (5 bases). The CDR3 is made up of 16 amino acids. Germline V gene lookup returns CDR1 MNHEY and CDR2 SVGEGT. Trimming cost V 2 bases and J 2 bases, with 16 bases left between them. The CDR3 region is CASSYGHAGAAYEQYF. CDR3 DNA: TGTGCCAGCAGTTACGGCCACGCGGGCGCAGCCTACGAGCAGTACTTC.

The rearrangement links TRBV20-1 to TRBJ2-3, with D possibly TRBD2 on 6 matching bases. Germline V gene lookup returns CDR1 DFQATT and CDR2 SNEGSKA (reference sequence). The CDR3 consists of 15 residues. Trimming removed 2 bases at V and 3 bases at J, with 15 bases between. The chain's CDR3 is CSARQGGVNTDTQYF. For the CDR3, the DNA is TGCAGTGCTAGACAGGGAGGTGTTAATACAGATACGCAGTATTTT.

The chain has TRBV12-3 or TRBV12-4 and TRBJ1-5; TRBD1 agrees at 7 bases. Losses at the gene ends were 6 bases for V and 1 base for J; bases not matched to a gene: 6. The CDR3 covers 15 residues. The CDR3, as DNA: TGTGCCAGCAGCTATGGGACAGTAAGCAATCAGCCCCAGCATTTT. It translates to CASSYGTVSNQPQHF.

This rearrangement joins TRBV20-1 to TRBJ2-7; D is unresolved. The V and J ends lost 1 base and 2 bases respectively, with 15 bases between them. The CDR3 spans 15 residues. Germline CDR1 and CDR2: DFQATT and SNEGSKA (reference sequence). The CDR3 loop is CSARGQVDNPYEQYF. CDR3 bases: TGCAGTGCTAGAGGTCAGGTCGACAATCCCTACGAGCAGTACTTC.

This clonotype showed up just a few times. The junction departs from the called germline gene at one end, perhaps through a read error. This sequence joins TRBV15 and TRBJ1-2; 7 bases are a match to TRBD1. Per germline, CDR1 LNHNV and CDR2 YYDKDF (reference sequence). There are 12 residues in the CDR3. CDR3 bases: TGTGCCACCAGCAGAGATCAGGGGGTCCGGCACTTC. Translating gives CATSRDQGVRHF.

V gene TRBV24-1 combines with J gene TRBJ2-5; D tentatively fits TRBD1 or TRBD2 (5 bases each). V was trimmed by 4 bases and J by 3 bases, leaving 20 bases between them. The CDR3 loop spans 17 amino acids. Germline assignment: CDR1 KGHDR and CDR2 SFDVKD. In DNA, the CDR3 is TGTGCCACCAGTGACGGGTCGGTTCCCTGGGGGAAAGAGACCCAGTACTTC. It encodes CATSDGSVPWGKETQYF.

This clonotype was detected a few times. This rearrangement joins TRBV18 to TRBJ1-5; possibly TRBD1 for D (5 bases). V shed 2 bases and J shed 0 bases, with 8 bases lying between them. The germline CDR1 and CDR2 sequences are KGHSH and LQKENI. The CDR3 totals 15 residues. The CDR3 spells CASSPAGDSNQPQHF. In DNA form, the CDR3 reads TGTGCCAGCTCACCAGCGGGGGATAGCAATCAGCCCCAGCATTTT.

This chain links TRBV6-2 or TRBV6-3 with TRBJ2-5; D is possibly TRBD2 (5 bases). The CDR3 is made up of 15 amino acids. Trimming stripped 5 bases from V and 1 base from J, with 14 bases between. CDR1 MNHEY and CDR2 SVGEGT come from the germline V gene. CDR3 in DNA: TGTGCCAGCAGTCGAGCGGTTGCGACCCAAGAGACCCAGTACTTC. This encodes CASSRAVATQETQYF.

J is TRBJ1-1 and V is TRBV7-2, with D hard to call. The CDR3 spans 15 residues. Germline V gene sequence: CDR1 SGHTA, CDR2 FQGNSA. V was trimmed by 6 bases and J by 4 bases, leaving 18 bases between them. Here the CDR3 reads CASSRSSQISTEAFF. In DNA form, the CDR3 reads TGTGCCAGCAGTCGCTCTAGTCAGATCAGCACTGAAGCTTTCTTT. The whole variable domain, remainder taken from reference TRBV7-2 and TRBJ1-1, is GAGVSQSPSNKVTEKGKDVELRCDPISGHTALYWYRQSLGQGLEFLIYFQGNSAPDKSGLPSDRFSAERTGGSVSTLTIQRTQQEDSAVYLCASSRSSQISTEAFFGQGTRLTVV.

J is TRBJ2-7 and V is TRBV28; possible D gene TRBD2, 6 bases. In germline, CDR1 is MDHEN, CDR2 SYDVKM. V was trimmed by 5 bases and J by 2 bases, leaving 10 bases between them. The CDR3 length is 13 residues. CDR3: CASSTLAAYEQYF. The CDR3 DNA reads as TGTGCCAGCAGTACCTTAGCGGCCTACGAGCAGTACTTC. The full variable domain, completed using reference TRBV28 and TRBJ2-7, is DVKVTQSSRYLVKRTGEKVFLECVQDMDHENMFWYRQDPGLGLRLIYFSYDVKMKEKGDIPEGYSVSREKKERFSLILESASTNQTSMYLCASSTLAAYEQYFGPGTRLTVT.

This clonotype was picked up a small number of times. Here the CDR3 DNA reads TGCAGCGTTGCTGGGACAGTGGGGAATGAGCAGTTCTTC. Protein: CSVAGTVGNEQFF. The genes are TRBV29-1 and TRBJ2-1, with 7 bases aligning to TRBD1. CDR1 and CDR2 from the germline V gene are SQVTM and ANQGSEA. There are 13 residues in the CDR3. The V and J ends lost 4 bases and 7 bases, in that order; junction bases with no gene match: 7.

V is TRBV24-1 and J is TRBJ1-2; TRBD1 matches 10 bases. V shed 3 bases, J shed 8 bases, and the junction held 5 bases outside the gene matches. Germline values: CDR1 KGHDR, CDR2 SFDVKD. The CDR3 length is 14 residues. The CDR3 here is CATSDRGTGDGYTF. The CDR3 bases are TGTGCCACCAGTGATCGAGGGACAGGGGACGGCTACACCTTC.

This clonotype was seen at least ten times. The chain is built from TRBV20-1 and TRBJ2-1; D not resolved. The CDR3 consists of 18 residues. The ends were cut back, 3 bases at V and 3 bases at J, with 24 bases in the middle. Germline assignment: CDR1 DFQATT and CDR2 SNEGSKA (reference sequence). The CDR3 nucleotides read TGCAGTGCTAGGAGTATCGGCGCGGAACGGATTAACTACAATGAGCAGTTCTTC. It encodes CSARSIGAERINYNEQFF.

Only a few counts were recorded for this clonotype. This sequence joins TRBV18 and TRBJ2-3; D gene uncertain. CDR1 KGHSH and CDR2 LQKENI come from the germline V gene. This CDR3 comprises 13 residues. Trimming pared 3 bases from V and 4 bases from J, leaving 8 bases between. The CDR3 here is CASSPRRADTQYF. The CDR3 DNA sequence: TGTGCCAGCTCACCTAGAAGGGCAGATACGCAGTATTTT.

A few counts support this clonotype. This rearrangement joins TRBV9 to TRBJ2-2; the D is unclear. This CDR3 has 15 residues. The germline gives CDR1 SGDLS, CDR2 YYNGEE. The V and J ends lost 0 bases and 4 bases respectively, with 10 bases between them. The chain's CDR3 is CASSVGRLITGELFF. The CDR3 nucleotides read TGTGCCAGCAGCGTAGGCAGACTGATCACCGGGGAGCTGTTTTTT.

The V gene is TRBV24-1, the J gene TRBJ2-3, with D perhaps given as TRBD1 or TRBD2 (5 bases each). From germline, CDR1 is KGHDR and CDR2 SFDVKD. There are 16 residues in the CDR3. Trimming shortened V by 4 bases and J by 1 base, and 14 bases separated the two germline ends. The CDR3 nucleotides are TGTGCCACCAGTGACCTGGTCCGAGGGGGCACAGATACGCAGTATTTT. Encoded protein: CATSDLVRGGTDTQYF.

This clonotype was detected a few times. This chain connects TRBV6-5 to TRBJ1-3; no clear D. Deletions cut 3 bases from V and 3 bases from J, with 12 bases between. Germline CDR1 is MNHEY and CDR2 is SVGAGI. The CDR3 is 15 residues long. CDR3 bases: TGTGCCAGCAGTTATGGGTGGGGAGGTGGAAACACCATATATTTT. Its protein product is CASSYGWGGGNTIYF.

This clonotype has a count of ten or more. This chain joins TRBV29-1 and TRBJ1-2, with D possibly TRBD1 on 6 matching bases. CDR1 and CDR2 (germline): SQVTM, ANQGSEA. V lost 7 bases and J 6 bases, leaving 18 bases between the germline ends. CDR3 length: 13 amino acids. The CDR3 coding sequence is TGCAGCGGCCAGGGACATCCGGGGGATGGCTACACCTTC. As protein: CSGQGHPGDGYTF.

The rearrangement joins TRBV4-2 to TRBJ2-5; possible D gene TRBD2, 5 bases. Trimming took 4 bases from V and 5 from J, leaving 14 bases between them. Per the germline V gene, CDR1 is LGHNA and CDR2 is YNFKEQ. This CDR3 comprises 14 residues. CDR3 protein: CASSPGNSLETQYF. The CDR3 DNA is TGTGCCAGCAGCCCCGGGAACTCCCTCGAGACCCAGTACTTC.

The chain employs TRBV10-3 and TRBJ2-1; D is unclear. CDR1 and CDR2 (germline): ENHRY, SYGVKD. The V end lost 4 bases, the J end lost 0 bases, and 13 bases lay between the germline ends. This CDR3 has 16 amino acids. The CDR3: CAISVLAPSSYNEQFF. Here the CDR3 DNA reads TGTGCCATCAGTGTGTTGGCCCCTAGCTCCTACAATGAGCAGTTCTTC.